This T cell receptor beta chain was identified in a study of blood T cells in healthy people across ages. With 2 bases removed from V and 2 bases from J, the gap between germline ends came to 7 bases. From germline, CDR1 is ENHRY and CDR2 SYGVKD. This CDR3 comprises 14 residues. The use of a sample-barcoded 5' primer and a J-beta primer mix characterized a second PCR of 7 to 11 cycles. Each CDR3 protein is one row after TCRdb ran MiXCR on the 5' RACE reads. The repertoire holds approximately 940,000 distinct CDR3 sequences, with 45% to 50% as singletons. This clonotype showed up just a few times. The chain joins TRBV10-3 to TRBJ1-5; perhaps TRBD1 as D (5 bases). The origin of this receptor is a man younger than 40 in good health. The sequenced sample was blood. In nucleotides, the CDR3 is TGTGCCATCAGTGAGGACAGTCGCAATCAGCCCCAGCATTTT. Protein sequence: CAISEDSRNQPQHF.